This T cell receptor (beta chain) came from a study of vaccination and CD4 T cells after COVID-19. Whole-study results and caveats: 304 of 307 vaccine-specific clones from convalescent patients were spike mono-reactive.

Trimming stripped 3 bases from V and 8 bases from J, with 10 bases between. This CDR3 is 13 amino acids long. Germline CDR1 reads LNHNV; CDR2 reads YYDKDF (reference sequence). The Oncomine TCR Beta short-read assay sequenced DNA from cultured CD4+ T cells. TCRdb redid the calling of the PCR reads with MiXCR, one entry per CDR3 protein. The repertoire consists of roughly 15,000 distinct CDR3 sequences, with roughly half occurring once and the leading ten covering roughly 26%. Described treatment: roughly 10-day PBMC culture with coronavirus spike peptide pools or control peptides (ViraFEST assay). As for this clonotype: The antigen is unknown.

The chain combines TRBV15 with TRBJ1-4; D gene unclear. The clonotype comes from a human donor with COVID-19. The sample here was cultured CD4+ T cells from blood, taken after SARS-CoV-2 vaccination. DNA for the CDR3: TGTGCCACCAGCAGGGATCCGAGGGAAAAACTGTTTTTT. As protein: CATSRDPREKLFF.